The 8 T cell receptor beta chains reported below all come from one sample, sequenced in a study of blood T cell repertoires in COVID-19. Method: immunoSEQ multiplex PCR; TCRdb's copy keeps in-frame clones and lacks some. The table lists 200,000 to 300,000 clones, approximately 86% of them singletons. Specimen: peripheral blood. Receptors were obtained from a woman in her 30s who had recovered from COVID-19.

This sequence joins TRBV6-5 and TRBJ1-3, with TRBD1 as a possible D gene (5 bases). The CDR3 consists of 15 residues. V was trimmed by 2 bases and J by 2 bases, leaving 10 bases between them. The germline V gene has CDR1 MNHEY and CDR2 SVGAGI. CDR3 loop: CASSYAGSAGNTIYF. CDR3 coding DNA: TGTGCCAGCAGTTACGCAGGGTCGGCTGGAAACACCATATATTTT.

The rearrangement links TRBV10-3 to TRBJ1-6, with a possible D match to TRBD1 (6 bases). Germline V CDR1 and CDR2: ENHRY, SYGVKD. CDR3 size: 15 residues. With 10 bases removed from V and 7 bases from J, the gap between germline ends came to 20 bases. Here the CDR3 DNA reads TGTGCCACCGGGAACAGGGATTTGGACAATTCACCCCTCCACTTT. Amino acid sequence: CATGNRDLDNSPLHF.

The J gene is TRBJ2-5, the V gene TRBV7-9; TRBD2 matches at 11 bases. V shed 6 bases, J shed 5 bases, and the junction held 14 bases outside the gene matches. Germline CDR1 reads SEHNR; CDR2 reads FQNEAQ (reference sequence). The CDR3 is 17 amino acids. The CDR3 loop is CASSLTSGTLLTETQYF. The CDR3 nucleotides read TGTGCCAGCAGTCTGACTAGCGGGACCCTTCTTACGGAGACCCAGTACTTC.

The rearrangement links TRBV7-6 to TRBJ1-6; 9 bases line up with TRBD1. The length of the CDR3 is 20 residues. The germline V gene has CDR1 SGHVS and CDR2 FNYEAQ. The ends lost 5 bases at V and 8 bases at J; junction bases unmatched: 22. The CDR3: CASSPLPGQGPQEFDSPLHF. CDR3 bases: TGTGCCAGCAGCCCCCTACCGGGACAGGGCCCCCAGGAATTTGATTCACCCCTCCACTTT.

The chain combines TRBV19 with TRBJ2-3; D is ambiguous. The CDR3 covers 14 residues. CDR1 and CDR2 (germline): LNHDA, SQIVND (reference sequence). The ends were cut back, 3 bases at V and 2 bases at J, with 9 bases in the middle. CDR3 DNA sequence: TGTGCCAGTAGTATGTCTCCCCTCACAGATACGCAGTATTTT. As protein: CASSMSPLTDTQYF.

The CDR3 coding sequence is TGTGCCAGCAGCTCAGGACTTCACGGCGAGACCCAGTACTTC. Amino acids: CASSSGLHGETQYF. The chain has TRBV7-2 and TRBJ2-5; a weak D match, TRBD2 (5 bases). V was trimmed by 4 bases and J by 5 bases, leaving 14 bases between them. CDR3 length equals 14 residues. Germline V lookup: CDR1 SGHTA, CDR2 FQGNSA.

The chain has TRBV5-1 and TRBJ2-3; no definite D call. The CDR3 totals 14 residues. Germline CDR1 is SGHRS and CDR2 is YFSETQ. V was clipped by 0 bases and J by 2 bases, with 7 bases between them. The CDR3 sequence: CASSLDLATDTQYF. CDR3 DNA: TGCGCCAGCAGCTTGGACCTGGCCACAGATACGCAGTATTTT.

The chain links TRBV2 to TRBJ1-5; D call uncertain. There are 12 residues in the CDR3. Deletions cut 6 bases from V and 5 bases from J, with 8 bases between. CDR1 and CDR2 from the germline V gene are SNHLY and FYNNEI. CDR3 sequence reads: CASRGGDQPQHF. CDR3 nucleotides: TGTGCCAGCAGGGGCGGGGATCAGCCCCAGCATTTT.